This T cell receptor beta chain is drawn from a study of T-cell memory formation after mild COVID-19. Whole-study context: TCR clusters were mostly confined to one donor each.

Study results and limitations: Clones that got smaller from day 15 to 85 had even CD4/CD8, while clones growing later tipped toward CD4+. Mainly CM and EM harbored the contracting CD4+ clones; mainly EMRA harbored the CD8+ ones.

As concerns this clonotype: Its antigen is as yet unknown.

Each CDR3 protein is one row after TCRdb ran MiXCR on the 5' RACE reads. The sample has 130,000 to 150,000 distinct CDR3 sequences, 15% to 20% seen once; the top ten hold 2% to 2.5%. The sample taken for sequencing was PBMCs or a T cell subset sorted from them (not recorded which). The sequence came from an adult woman who had mild COVID-19 (a few samples of this study predate the infection). Cell type and time point are not known.

CDR3 region: CASSSEPEYNEQFF. The CDR3 DNA reads TGTGCCAGCAGTTCCGAGCCGGAGTACAATGAGCAGTTCTTC. This chain uses TRBV6-2 or TRBV6-3 with TRBJ2-1; no firm D call. Between the trimmed V and J ends, which lost 4 bases and 4 bases, there was a span of 11 bases. The CDR3 runs 14 residues. In germline, CDR1 is MNHEY, CDR2 SVGEGT.